This T cell receptor beta chain was found in a study of T cell changes during pregnancy in multiple sclerosis. The junction had 3 bases not matched to a gene; V was cut back by 3 bases and J by 11 bases. Germline V CDR1 and CDR2: KGHSH, LQKENI. The length of the CDR3 is 13 residues. Generated by immunoSEQ multiplex PCR, the TCRdb table keeps only in-frame clones and is missing some. The sample shows approximately 99,000 clones, roughly nine tenths of them seen only once. V gene TRBV18 combines with J gene TRBJ1-6; 8 positions match TRBD1. The sample was peripheral blood, taken in the second trimester of pregnancy. The sequence was collected from a female donor in good health, enrolled as a control in a pregnancy study. The CDR3 here is CASSPDRETPLHF. CDR3 bases: TGTGCCAGCTCACCGGACAGGGAAACACCCCTCCACTTT.